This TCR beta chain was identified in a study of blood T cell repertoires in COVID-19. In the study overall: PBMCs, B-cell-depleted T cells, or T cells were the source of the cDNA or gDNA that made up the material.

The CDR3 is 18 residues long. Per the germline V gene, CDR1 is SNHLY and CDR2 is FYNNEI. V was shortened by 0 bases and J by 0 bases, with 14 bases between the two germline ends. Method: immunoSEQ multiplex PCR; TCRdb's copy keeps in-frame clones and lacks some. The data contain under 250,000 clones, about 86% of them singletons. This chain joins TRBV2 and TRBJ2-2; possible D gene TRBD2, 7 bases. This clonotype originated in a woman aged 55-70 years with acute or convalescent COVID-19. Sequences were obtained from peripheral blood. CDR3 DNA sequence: TGTGCCAGCAGTGAAGCGGGGGCGGGGGCCGCGAACACCGGGGAGCTGTTTTTT. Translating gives CASSEAGAGAANTGELFF.